These 10 T cell receptor beta chains share one sample of origin, sequenced in a study of cytomegalovirus exposure and HLA in healthy donors. With 60 Vbeta and 13 Jbeta primers, the PCR was carried out. Generated by immunoSEQ multiplex PCR, the TCRdb table keeps only in-frame clones and is missing some. This table holds some 84,000 clones. The source material was PBMCs. These receptor sequences come from a man over 45 in good health and CMV-seronegative.

This chain links TRBV9 with TRBJ2-5, with a possible D match to TRBD2 (6 bases). CDR3 length: 13 amino acids. V was pared by 6 bases and J by 0 bases, with 9 bases between. The V gene's germline CDR1 is SGDLS and CDR2 YYNGEE. The CDR3 loop reads CASTRDYQETQYF. The CDR3 DNA sequence: TGTGCCAGCACCCGGGACTACCAAGAGACCCAGTACTTC. Variable domain in full (rest from reference TRBV9 and TRBJ2-5): DSGVTQTPKHLITATGQRVTLRCSPRSGDLSVYWYQQSLDQGLQFLIQYYNGEERAKGNILERFSAQQFPDLHSELNLSSLELGDSALYFCASTRDYQETQYFGPGTRLLVL.

The chain recombines TRBV19 with TRBJ1-1; weak D call: TRBD1 (6 bases). The V gene's germline CDR1 is LNHDA and CDR2 SQIVND (reference sequence). V shed 8 bases and J shed 4 bases, with 17 bases lying between them. The CDR3 is made up of 14 amino acids. Written as DNA, the CDR3 is TGTGCCAGTCGGGGGGAAGGGGGGGGCACTGAAGCTTTCTTT. Protein: CASRGEGGGTEAFF.

DNA for the CDR3: TGTGCCAGCAGTTCTTCCGGGACTAGAGTTAATGAGCAGTTCTTC. Protein product: CASSSSGTRVNEQFF. The chain uses TRBV28 and TRBJ2-1, with 8 bases identical to TRBD2. Germline-derived CDR1 and CDR2 are MDHEN and SYDVKM. The J segment lost 7 bases and the V segment lost 4 bases, leaving 9 bases of the junction unmatched. This CDR3 contains 15 residues.

The CDR3 region has the DNA TGTGCCAGCAGCCGGTTCGGACAAAATAGCAATCAGCCCCAGCATTTT. It specifies CASSRFGQNSNQPQHF. The J gene is TRBJ1-5, the V gene TRBV2, with D possibly being TRBD1 (5 bases). Per germline, CDR1 SNHLY and CDR2 FYNNEI. Trimming cost V 6 bases and J 0 bases, with 15 bases left between them. This CDR3 comprises 16 residues.

This chain uses TRBV13 with TRBJ2-3, with 10 bases matching TRBD2. This CDR3 region has 18 residues. Trimming at V came to 3 bases and at J to 8 bases, leaving 17 bases not matched to a gene. CDR1 and CDR2 (germline): PRHDT, FYEKMQ (reference sequence). The CDR3 is CASSLGPSGGRGSGTQYF. The CDR3 DNA reads TGTGCCAGCAGCTTGGGGCCTAGCGGGGGCCGGGGGAGTGGTACGCAGTATTTT.

This rearrangement joins TRBV29-1 to TRBJ2-5, with D maybe TRBD2 (6 bases). CDR1 is SQVTM and CDR2 is ANQGSEA in the germline V gene. The length of the CDR3 is 13 residues. Trimming shortened V by 7 bases and J by 5 bases, and 17 bases separated the two germline ends. The CDR3 nucleotides are TGCAGCGCCCCTAGCGCAGGAGAGGAGACCCAGTACTTC. It specifies CSAPSAGEETQYF.

This chain connects TRBV7-2 to TRBJ1-3; no definite D call. The germline V gene encodes CDR1 SGHTA and CDR2 FQGNSA. The V gene lost 4 bases and the J gene lost 4 bases, with 11 bases spanning the gap. The CDR3 covers 14 residues. DNA of the CDR3: TGTGCCAGCAGCTCACATGTCGGGGGAAACACCATATATTTT. It encodes CASSSHVGGNTIYF.

The chain uses TRBV19 and TRBJ2-7; D is perhaps TRBD2 (5 bases). From germline, CDR1 is LNHDA and CDR2 SQIVND (reference sequence). V was trimmed by 5 bases and J by 0 bases, leaving 11 bases between them. The CDR3 runs to 14 residues. CDR3 in DNA: TGTGCCAGTAGTCCTTTCGGGAACTCCTACGAGCAGTACTTC. Translating gives CASSPFGNSYEQYF.

This chain uses TRBV10-3 with TRBJ1-2, with 10 bases aligning to TRBD1. This CDR3 spans 15 amino acids. V lost 2 bases to trimming and J lost 6 bases; unmatched junction nucleotides: 6. The germline V gene has CDR1 ENHRY and CDR2 SYGVKD. CDR3 loop: CAISEQDRGRDGYTF. The CDR3 DNA follows: TGTGCCATCAGTGAGCAAGACAGGGGGCGCGATGGCTACACCTTC.

This chain connects TRBV19 to TRBJ2-7; weak D call: TRBD1 (5 bases). Trimming pared 5 bases from V and 0 bases from J, leaving 14 bases between. The germline gives CDR1 LNHDA, CDR2 SQIVND (reference sequence). The CDR3 sequence is 15 residues long. In DNA, the CDR3 is TGTGCCAGTAGTTACAGGACCGCGAGCTCCTACGAGCAGTACTTC. This codes for CASSYRTASSYEQYF.